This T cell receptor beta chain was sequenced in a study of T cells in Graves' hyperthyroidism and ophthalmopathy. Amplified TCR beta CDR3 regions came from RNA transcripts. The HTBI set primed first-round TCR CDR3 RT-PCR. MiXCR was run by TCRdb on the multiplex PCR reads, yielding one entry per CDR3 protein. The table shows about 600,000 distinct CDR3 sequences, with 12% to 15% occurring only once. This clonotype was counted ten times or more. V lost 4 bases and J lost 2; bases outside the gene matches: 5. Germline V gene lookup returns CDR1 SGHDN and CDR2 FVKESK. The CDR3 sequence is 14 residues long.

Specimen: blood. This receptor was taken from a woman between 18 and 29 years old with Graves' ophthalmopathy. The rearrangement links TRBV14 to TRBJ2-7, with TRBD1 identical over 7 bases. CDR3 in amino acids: CASSPDRVPYEQYF. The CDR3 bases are TGTGCCAGCAGCCCCGACAGGGTGCCCTACGAGCAGTACTTC.